One sample yielded the 5 T cell receptor beta chains listed below, sequenced in a study of T cells in Graves' hyperthyroidism and ophthalmopathy. RNA transcripts yielded amplified TCR beta CDR3 regions. RT-PCR in the first round (using the HTBI primer set) targeted the TCR CDR3. Using its own MiXCR run on the multiplex PCR reads, TCRdb lists one record per CDR3 protein. The sample holds fewer than 400,000 distinct CDR3 sequences, over 13% seen once. Source material: blood. The receptors shown here come from a man in his forties or fifties with Graves' ophthalmopathy.

This clonotype was recorded at least ten times. The V gene is TRBV11-2, the J gene TRBJ2-7; 7 nucleotides line up with TRBD2. V trimming: 4 bases; J trimming: 3 bases; junction bases outside the gene matches: 18. The CDR3 has 18 residues. Germline V gene data show CDR1 as SGHAT and CDR2 as FQNNGV. The DNA of the CDR3 is TGTGCCAGCAGCTACCTACGGAGGCTAGCGGAAGATGTCTACGAGCAGTACTTC. Protein sequence: CASSYLRRLAEDVYEQYF.

This clonotype has a handful of counts. The V and J genes are TRBV6-1 and TRBJ2-5; 7 nucleotides match TRBD1. With 5 bases clipped from V and 2 bases from J, the junction kept 5 bases outside the gene matches. The CDR3 consists of 14 residues. Germline values: CDR1 MNHNS, CDR2 SASEGT. CDR3: CASSRQGLQETQYF. CDR3 nucleotide sequence: TGTGCCAGCAGTCGACAGGGCCTTCAAGAGACCCAGTACTTC.

The rearrangement links TRBV28 to TRBJ1-1; TRBD1 matches 9 bases. The CDR3 covers 16 residues. With V trimmed by 1 base and J by 3 bases, 6 bases remained unmatched. The germline V gene has CDR1 MDHEN and CDR2 SYDVKM. The chain's CDR3 is CASSLFLRQGDTEAFF. The CDR3, as DNA: TGTGCCAGCAGTTTATTCCTCCGACAGGGGGACACTGAAGCTTTCTTT.

This clonotype was picked up one time. The chain employs TRBV29-1 and TRBJ1-4; TRBD1 matches 7 bases. This CDR3 is 13 amino acids long. V lost 7 bases and J lost 5; bases outside the gene matches: 7. CDR1 SQVTM and CDR2 ANQGSEA come from the germline V gene. The CDR3 here is CSAGTAGNEKLFF. The DNA for the CDR3 is TGCAGCGCCGGGACAGCCGGAAATGAAAAACTGTTTTTT.

This clonotype turned up a few times. The chain couples TRBV11-2 to TRBJ2-7; D not resolved. CDR1 SGHAT and CDR2 FQNNGV come from the germline V gene. The CDR3 spans 12 residues. With 0 bases removed from V and 9 bases from J, the gap between germline ends came to 9 bases. The CDR3 protein is CASSLDSGSQYF. CDR3 DNA sequence: TGTGCCAGCAGCTTAGATAGTGGTTCGCAGTACTTC. Supplemented by reference TRBV11-2 and TRBJ2-7, the full variable domain reads EAGVAQSPRYKIIEKRQSVAFWCNPISGHATLYWYQQILGQGPKLLIQFQNNGVVDDSQLPKDRFSAERLKGVDSTLKIQPAKLEDSAVYLCASSLDSGSQYFGPGTRLTVT.